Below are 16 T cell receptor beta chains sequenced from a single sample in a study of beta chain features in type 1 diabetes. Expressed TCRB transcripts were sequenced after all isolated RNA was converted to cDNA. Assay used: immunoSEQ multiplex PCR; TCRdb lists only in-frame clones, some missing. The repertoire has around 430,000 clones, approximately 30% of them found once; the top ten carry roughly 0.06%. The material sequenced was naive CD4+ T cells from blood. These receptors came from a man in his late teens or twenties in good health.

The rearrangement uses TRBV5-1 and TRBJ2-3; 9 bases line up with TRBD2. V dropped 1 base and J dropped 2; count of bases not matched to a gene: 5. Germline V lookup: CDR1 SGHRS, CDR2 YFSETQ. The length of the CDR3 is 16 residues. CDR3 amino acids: CASSLSLAGFTDTQYF. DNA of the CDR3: TGCGCCAGCAGCTTGTCCCTAGCGGGGTTCACAGATACGCAGTATTTT.

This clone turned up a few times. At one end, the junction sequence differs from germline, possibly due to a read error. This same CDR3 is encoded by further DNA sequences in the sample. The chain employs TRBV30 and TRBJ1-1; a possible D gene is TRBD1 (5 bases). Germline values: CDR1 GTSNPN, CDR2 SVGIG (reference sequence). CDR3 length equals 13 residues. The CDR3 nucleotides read TGCGCCTGCCAGGGACGGCGGGAGACTGAAGCTTTCTTT. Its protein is CACQGRRETEAFF.

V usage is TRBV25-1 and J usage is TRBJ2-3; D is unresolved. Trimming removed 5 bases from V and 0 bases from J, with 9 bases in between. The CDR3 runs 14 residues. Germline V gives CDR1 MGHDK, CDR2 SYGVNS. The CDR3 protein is CASSPSTSTDTQYF. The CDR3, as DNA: TGTGCCAGCAGTCCCTCCACGAGCACAGATACGCAGTATTTT. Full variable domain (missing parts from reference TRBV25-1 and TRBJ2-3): EADIYQTPRYLVIGTGKKITLECSQTMGHDKMYWYQQDPGMELHLIHYSYGVNSTEKGDLSSESTVSRIRTEHFPLTLESARPSHTSQYLCASSPSTSTDTQYFGPGTRLTVL.

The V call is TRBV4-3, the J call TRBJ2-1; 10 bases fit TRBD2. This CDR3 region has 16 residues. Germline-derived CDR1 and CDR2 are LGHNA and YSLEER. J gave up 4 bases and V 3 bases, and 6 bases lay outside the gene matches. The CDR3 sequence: CASSHGLAETYNEQFF. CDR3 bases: TGCGCCAGCAGCCATGGACTAGCGGAAACATACAATGAGCAGTTCTTC.

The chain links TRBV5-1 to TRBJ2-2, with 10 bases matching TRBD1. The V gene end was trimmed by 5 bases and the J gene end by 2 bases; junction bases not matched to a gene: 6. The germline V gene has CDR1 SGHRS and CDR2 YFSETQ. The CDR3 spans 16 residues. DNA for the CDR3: TGCGCCAGCAGAGCCGGGACAGGGGTTAACACCGGGGAGCTGTTTTTT. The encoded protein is CASRAGTGVNTGELFF.

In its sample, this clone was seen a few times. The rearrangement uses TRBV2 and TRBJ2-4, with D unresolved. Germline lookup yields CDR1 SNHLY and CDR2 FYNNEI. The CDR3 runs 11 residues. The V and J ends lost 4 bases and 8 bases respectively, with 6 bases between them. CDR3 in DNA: TGTGCCAGCAGTGTTTGGGACATTCAGTACTTC. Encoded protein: CASSVWDIQYF.

The DNA of the CDR3 is TGTGCCAGCAGCCAGAGGACAGGGGGTGGAGAGACCCAGTACTTC. Translation: CASSQRTGGGETQYF. The genes are TRBV5-4 and TRBJ2-5; TRBD1 matches at 10 bases. The ends lost 4 bases at V and 4 bases at J; junction bases unmatched: 7. Germline values: CDR1 SGHNT, CDR2 YYREEE (reference sequence). The CDR3 is made up of 15 amino acids. Filled out from reference TRBV5-4 and TRBJ2-5, the complete variable domain reads ETGVTQSPTHLIKTRGQQVTLRCSSQSGHNTVSWYQQALGQGPQFIFQYYREEENGRGNFPPRFSGLQFPNYSSELNVNALELDDSALYLCASSQRTGGGETQYFGPGTRLLVL.

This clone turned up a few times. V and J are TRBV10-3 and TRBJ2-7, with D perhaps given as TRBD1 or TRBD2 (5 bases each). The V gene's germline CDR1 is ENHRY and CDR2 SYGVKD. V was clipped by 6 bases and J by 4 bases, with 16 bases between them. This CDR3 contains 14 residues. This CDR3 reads CAISEGPRGYEQYF. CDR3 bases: TGTGCCATCAGCGAGGGACCAAGGGGATACGAGCAGTACTTC.

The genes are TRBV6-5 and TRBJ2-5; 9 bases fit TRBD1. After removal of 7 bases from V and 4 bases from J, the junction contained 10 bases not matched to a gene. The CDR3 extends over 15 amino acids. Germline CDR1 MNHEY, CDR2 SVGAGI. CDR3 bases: TGTGCCAGCACCAGAGGCGGGACAGGGTCAGAGACCCAGTACTTC. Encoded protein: CASTRGGTGSETQYF.

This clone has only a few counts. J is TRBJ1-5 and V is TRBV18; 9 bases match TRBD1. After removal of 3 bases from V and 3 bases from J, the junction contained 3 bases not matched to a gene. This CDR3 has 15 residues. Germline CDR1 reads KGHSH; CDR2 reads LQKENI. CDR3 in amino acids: CASSPTGGYNQPQHF. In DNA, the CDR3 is TGTGCCAGCTCACCCACAGGGGGCTACAATCAGCCCCAGCATTTT.

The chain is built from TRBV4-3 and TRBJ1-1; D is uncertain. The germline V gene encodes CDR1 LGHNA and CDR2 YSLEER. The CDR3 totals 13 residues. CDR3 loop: CASGHKGRTEAFF. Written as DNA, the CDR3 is TGCGCTTCTGGCCATAAGGGCAGAACTGAAGCTTTCTTT.

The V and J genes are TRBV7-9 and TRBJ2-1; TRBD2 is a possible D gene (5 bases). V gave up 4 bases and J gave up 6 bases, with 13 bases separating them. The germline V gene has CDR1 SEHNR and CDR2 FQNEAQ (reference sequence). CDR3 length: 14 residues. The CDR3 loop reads CASSSPWSGNEQFF. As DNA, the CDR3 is TGTGCCAGCAGCTCTCCGTGGAGCGGCAATGAGCAGTTCTTC. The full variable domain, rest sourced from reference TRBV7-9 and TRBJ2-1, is DTGVSQNPRHKITKRGQNVTFRCDPISEHNRLYWYRQTLGQGPEFLTYFQNEAQLEKSRLLSDRFSAERPKGSFSTLEIQRTEQGDSAMYLCASSSPWSGNEQFFGPGTRLTVL.

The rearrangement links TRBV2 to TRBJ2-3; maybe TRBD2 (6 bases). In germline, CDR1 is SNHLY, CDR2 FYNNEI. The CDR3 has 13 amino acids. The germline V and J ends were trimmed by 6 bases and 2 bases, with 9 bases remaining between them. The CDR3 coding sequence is TGTGCCAGCAGCCGGGAGATCACAGATACGCAGTATTTT. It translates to CASSREITDTQYF.

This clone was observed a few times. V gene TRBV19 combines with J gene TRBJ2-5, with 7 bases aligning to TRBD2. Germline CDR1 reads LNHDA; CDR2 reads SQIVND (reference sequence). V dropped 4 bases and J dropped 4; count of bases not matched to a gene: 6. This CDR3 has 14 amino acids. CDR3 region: CASSTQTSAETQYF. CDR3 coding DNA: TGTGCCAGTAGTACCCAAACTAGCGCAGAGACCCAGTACTTC.

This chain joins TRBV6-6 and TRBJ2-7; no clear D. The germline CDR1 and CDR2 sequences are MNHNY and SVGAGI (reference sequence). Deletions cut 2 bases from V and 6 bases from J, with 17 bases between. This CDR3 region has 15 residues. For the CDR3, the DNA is TGTGCCAGCAGTTACGCCCCAATCGTCTACCCCGAGCAGTACTTC. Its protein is CASSYAPIVYPEQYF.

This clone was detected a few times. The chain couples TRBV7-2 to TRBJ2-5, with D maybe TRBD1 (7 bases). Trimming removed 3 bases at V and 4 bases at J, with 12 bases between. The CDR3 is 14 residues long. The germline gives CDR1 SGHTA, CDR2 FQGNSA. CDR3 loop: CASSLSRGVETQYF. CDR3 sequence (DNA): TGTGCCAGCAGCTTGTCCAGGGGGGTAGAGACCCAGTACTTC.